This TCR beta chain was retrieved from a study of CD8 T cells in Susac syndrome (dated by TCRdb to about 2019). The study in broad terms: Among the Susac syndrome patients who were sequenced, clinically active disease was present in six and clinical remission was observed in fewer than 10. At the time of blood withdrawal, Susac syndrome patients were either therapy-naive, taking corticosteroids (with some also receiving IVIg), or on IVIg alone. Whether CD8+ T cell activation and differentiation in Susac syndrome was antigen driven was tested using repertoire sequencing. Overall results and qualifications from the work: The CD4+ T cell repertoire of patients with Susac syndrome showed no detectable clonal expansion. The number of individuals in the TCR sequencing and HLA analysis was recognized as being relatively small.

The germline V gene (reference sequence) sets CDR1 to LNHNV and CDR2 to YYDKDF. Spanning cysteine to phenylalanine, the CDR3 consists of 14 amino acids. Only the CDR3 DNA stays, 42 bases, in frame from base 1. A distance of 11 bases separates the germline ends of V and J, which lose 0 bases and 6 bases respectively. RNA was extracted using the RNeasy kit, and about 0.5 to 1 ug of the RNA was reverse transcribed with random hexamers. TCR beta CDR3 regions were amplified with the immunoSEQ multiplex PCR assay covering 54 Vbeta and 13 Jbeta segments. PCR amplification bias was corrected using a synthetic template baseline for primer optimization and computational correction. The original methods were these. Reads were annotated to V, D and J genes according to IMGT and were analyzed with immunoSEQ Analyzer, with only productive sequences retained. To calculate clonality, Shannon entropy was normalized by log2 of the number of productive unique sequences and then subtracted from one. For each patient and control, public and private clones were evaluated among the 100 most prevalent clones. Clones were defined as Susac-specific if absent from the healthy and MS cohorts, from 900 to 1,300 published viral clones and from other ImmuneACCESS disease sequences. The raw public data were reprocessed by TCRdb itself: fastp quality trimming at Q25, MiXCR clonotype calling, in-frame beta chains only. Every CDR3 protein is listed once, alongside the most common genes and DNA of its rows. These V and J calls derive from TCRdb rather than the authors' analysis. In all, the sample holds more than 200,000 distinct CDR3 sequences, and about 94% of those were seen once. The ten largest make up around 0.15% of the sample.

As regards this clonotype: Its antigen is still unknown. One base away there is no much larger clone; base qualities are not given.

Peripheral blood CD8+ and CD4+ T cells from healthy donors, Susac syndrome patients and multiple sclerosis patients were profiled using high-throughput TCR beta sequencing. The Susac syndrome patients fulfilled recently defined diagnostic criteria for definite or probable disease. Bulk CD8+ and CD4+ T cells were purified by magnetic negative isolation, whereas CD8+ TEMRA cells were enriched by FACS. Blood was drawn into EDTA tubes, processed within 24 hours, and PBMCs were isolated by density gradient centrifugation. PBMCs intended for TCR sequencing were cryopreserved in liquid nitrogen and were subsequently thawed in a 37 degrees C water bath. The sorted or isolated CD4+, CD8+ and CD8+ TEMRA cells reached a purity of at least 90%.

Sequenced: CD4+ T cells from PBMCs. The receptor comes from a human donor with Susac syndrome. The rearrangement combines TRBV15 with TRBJ1-2, with an unclear D gene assignment. The DNA reads as follows: TGTGCCACCAGCAGAGATCGGGCGGCGGATGGCTACACCTTC. Translation gives CATSRDRAADGYTF.